The 27 T cell receptor beta chains below all came from one sample that was sequenced in a study of shared clonotypes between healthy human individuals. Using immunoSEQ multiplex PCR, the repertoire was profiled, and TCRdb retains in-frame clones only, with some absent. The sample records roughly 660,000 clones, about 90% being singletons. The sequencing sample was made of memory CD8+ T cells from PBMCs. Described subset: CD45RO+ cells pooled with CCR7-negative TemRA cells. The receptors derive from a man younger than 35 in good health. Some clones in this sample may be carry-over from other donors' samples.

This chain's CDR3 is CASSHDLEAAEAFF. The CDR3 coding sequence is TGTGCCAGTAGTCATGACCTGGAAGCGGCTGAAGCTTTCTTT. This chain connects TRBV19 to TRBJ1-1; unclear D gene. CDR3 length: 14 amino acids. Trimming removed 5 bases at V and 6 bases at J, with 16 bases between. The germline V gene has CDR1 LNHDA and CDR2 SQIVND (reference sequence).

This chain connects TRBV2 to TRBJ2-7; TRBD1 aligns across 7 bases. After removal of 6 bases from V and 2 bases from J, the junction contained 7 bases not matched to a gene. The CDR3 extends over 14 amino acids. Germline V gives CDR1 SNHLY, CDR2 FYNNEI. In nucleotides, the CDR3 is TGTGCCAGCAGCCTCCCGGGACAGACCTACGAGCAGTACTTC. Amino acid sequence: CASSLPGQTYEQYF. Drawing the rest from reference TRBV2 and TRBJ2-7, the complete variable domain is EPEVTQTPSHQVTQMGQEVILRCVPISNHLYFYWYRQILGQKVEFLVSFYNNEISEKSEIFDDQFSVERPDGSNFTLKIRSTKLEDSAMYFCASSLPGQTYEQYFGPGTRLTVT.

V usage is TRBV14 and J usage is TRBJ2-2, with D possibly matching TRBD1 (5 bases). The CDR3 runs to 15 residues. The V end lost 1 base, the J end lost 7 bases, and 13 bases lay between the germline ends. Germline V lookup: CDR1 SGHDN, CDR2 FVKESK. The CDR3 loop reads CASSQVFGAGGELFF. DNA of the CDR3: TGTGCCAGCAGCCAAGTTTTTGGGGCTGGCGGGGAGCTGTTTTTT.

This clone was counted between two and nine times. J is TRBJ1-5 and V is TRBV4-1, with D unclear. The CDR3 length is 16 residues. The ends were cut back, 1 base at V and 6 bases at J, with 16 bases in the middle. From germline, CDR1 is MGHRA and CDR2 YSYEKL. CDR3 residues: CASSQVPGKEGQPQHF. CDR3 nucleotide sequence: TGCGCCAGCAGCCAAGTTCCGGGAAAGGAAGGTCAGCCCCAGCATTTT.

The V gene is TRBV7-9, the J gene TRBJ1-1; perhaps TRBD1 as D (5 bases). There are 14 residues in the CDR3. Trimming left V 1 base short and J 4 bases short, with 10 bases between. Germline V gives CDR1 SEHNR, CDR2 FQNEAQ (reference sequence). The CDR3 loop is CASSLGGSGTEAFF. CDR3 DNA sequence: TGTGCCAGCAGCTTAGGGGGGTCGGGCACTGAAGCTTTCTTT.

This clone appeared a few times. The chain employs TRBV10-1 and TRBJ1-1; D is possibly TRBD1 (6 bases). Trimming stripped 5 bases from V and 0 bases from J, with 19 bases between. The CDR3 extends over 17 amino acids. CDR1 and CDR2 (germline): WNHNN, SYGVQD (reference sequence). The CDR3 DNA reads TGCGCCAGCAGTCTCAGGGGCCCCGAACGGATGAACACTGAAGCTTTCTTT. This gives the protein CASSLRGPERMNTEAFF.

The gene calls are TRBV13 and TRBJ2-1, with 16 bases matching TRBD2. The J segment lost 8 bases and the V segment lost 5 bases, leaving 6 bases of the junction unmatched. CDR1 PRHDT and CDR2 FYEKMQ come from the germline V gene (reference sequence). The CDR3 consists of 16 residues. The CDR3 sequence is CASSPGTSGRGDEQFF. Here the CDR3 DNA reads TGTGCCAGCAGCCCCGGGACTAGCGGGAGGGGTGATGAGCAGTTCTTC. The whole variable domain, filled in from reference TRBV13 and TRBJ2-1, reads AAGVIQSPRHLIKEKRETATLKCYPIPRHDTVYWYQQGPGQDPQFLISFYEKMQSDKGSIPDRFSAQQFSDYHSELNMSSLELGDSALYFCASSPGTSGRGDEQFFGPGTRLTVL.

V is TRBV13 and J is TRBJ2-7; D remains ambiguous. From germline, CDR1 is PRHDT and CDR2 FYEKMQ (reference sequence). V lost 2 bases to trimming and J lost 3 bases, with 8 bases between them. This CDR3 spans 13 amino acids. The CDR3: CASSLQLDYEQYF. The CDR3, as DNA: TGTGCCAGCAGCTTACAGCTAGACTACGAGCAGTACTTC.

J is TRBJ2-2 and V is TRBV5-1, with unresolved D. Germline-derived CDR1 and CDR2 are SGHRS and YFSETQ. This CDR3 is 15 amino acids long. Trimming took 2 bases from V and 1 from J, leaving 9 bases between them. CDR3 sequence: CASSFGRMNTGELFF. The DNA for the CDR3 is TGCGCCAGCAGCTTCGGCAGGATGAACACCGGGGAGCTGTTTTTT.

The V call is TRBV7-6, the J call TRBJ2-3, with a weak D call TRBD1 (5 bases). V lost 1 base to trimming and J lost 2 bases, with 19 bases between them. The CDR3 spans 18 residues. Germline CDR1 SGHVS, CDR2 FNYEAQ. Here the CDR3 DNA reads TGTGCCAGCAGCTTAGTCGCCCCGACAGAATATTACACAGATACGCAGTATTTT. Protein product: CASSLVAPTEYYTDTQYF.

This rearrangement joins TRBV19 to TRBJ2-7, with D possibly being TRBD2 (5 bases). V was clipped by 5 bases and J by 0 bases, with 14 bases between them. CDR1 and CDR2 (germline): LNHDA, SQIVND (reference sequence). The CDR3 runs 15 residues. CDR3 sequence (DNA): TGTGCCAGTAGTCAGCTAGCAGTGCGCTCCTACGAGCAGTACTTC. Residues: CASSQLAVRSYEQYF.

The CDR3 nucleotides are TGTGCCAGCAGTGAAGGGACAGGGCCGTCCAATGAGCAGTTCTTC. This translates into CASSEGTGPSNEQFF. V usage is TRBV2 and J usage is TRBJ2-1, with 8 positions matching TRBD1. Unmatched junction bases numbered 5, after V lost 1 base and J lost 6 bases. This CDR3 comprises 15 residues. Germline V CDR1 and CDR2: SNHLY, FYNNEI. Drawing the rest from reference TRBV2 and TRBJ2-1, the complete variable domain is EPEVTQTPSHQVTQMGQEVILRCVPISNHLYFYWYRQILGQKVEFLVSFYNNEISEKSEIFDDQFSVERPDGSNFTLKIRSTKLEDSAMYFCASSEGTGPSNEQFFGPGTRLTVL.

V usage is TRBV2 and J usage is TRBJ2-7; 12 nucleotides line up with TRBD2. Per germline, CDR1 SNHLY and CDR2 FYNNEI. The CDR3 sequence is 16 residues long. V dropped 6 bases and J dropped 4; count of bases not matched to a gene: 10. The CDR3 loop is CASRATTSGRLYEQYF. The CDR3 DNA follows: TGTGCCAGCAGGGCGACGACTAGCGGGAGACTTTACGAGCAGTACTTC.

J is TRBJ2-5 and V is TRBV7-8; a possible D gene is TRBD1 (6 bases). This CDR3 has 14 amino acids. CDR1 is SGHVS and CDR2 is FQNEAQ in the germline V gene. V dropped 6 bases and J dropped 5 bases, with 16 bases sitting between them. CDR3 coding DNA: TGTGCCAGCAGACAGAAGGGGGTAGGGGAGACCCAGTACTTC. Amino acids: CASRQKGVGETQYF.

The gene calls are TRBV7-9 and TRBJ2-2; no clear D. The CDR3 is made up of 10 amino acids. V dropped 10 bases and J dropped 9 bases, with 9 bases sitting between them. The germline V gene has CDR1 SEHNR and CDR2 FQNEAQ (reference sequence). The CDR3 here is CATQPWELFF. The CDR3 bases are TGTGCCACCCAGCCCTGGGAGCTGTTTTTT. Filled out from reference TRBV7-9 and TRBJ2-2, the complete variable domain reads DTGVSQNPRHKITKRGQNVTFRCDPISEHNRLYWYRQTLGQGPEFLTYFQNEAQLEKSRLLSDRFSAERPKGSFSTLEIQRTEQGDSAMYLCATQPWELFFGEGSRLTVL.

V usage is TRBV6-1 and J usage is TRBJ1-1, with TRBD1 matching over 7 bases. The trim removed 7 bases at V and 2 bases at J, leaving 1 base unmatched. The CDR3 has 12 residues. Germline-derived CDR1 and CDR2 are MNHNS and SASEGT. The CDR3 sequence is CASIGGNTEAFF. Written as DNA, the CDR3 is TGTGCCAGCATAGGGGGCAACACTGAAGCTTTCTTT.

This chain connects TRBV18 to TRBJ2-7; no reliable D call. This CDR3 has 13 amino acids. Germline CDR1 and CDR2: KGHSH and LQKENI. V lost 6 bases, J lost 7 bases, and 16 bases lay in between. CDR3 residues: CASSLAGRWEQYF. The CDR3 nucleotides read TGTGCCAGCTCCCTTGCCGGACGGTGGGAGCAGTACTTC. The whole variable domain, remainder taken from reference TRBV18 and TRBJ2-7, is NAGVMQNPRHLVRRRGQEARLRCSPMKGHSHVYWYRQLPEEGLKFMVYLQKENIIDESGMPKERFSAEFPKEGPSILRIQQVVRGDSAAYFCASSLAGRWEQYFGPGTRLTVT.

The V gene is TRBV5-6, the J gene TRBJ1-1, with D hard to call. Between the trimmed V and J ends, which lost 2 bases and 1 base, there was a span of 9 bases. The germline V gene has CDR1 SGHDT and CDR2 YYEEEE. The CDR3 has 14 residues. The CDR3 coding sequence is TGTGCCAGCAGCTTTAGTGGAGAGAACACTGAAGCTTTCTTT. It specifies CASSFSGENTEAFF. The full variable domain, in which reference TRBV5-6 and TRBJ1-1 provide the parts outside the CDR3, is DAGVTQSPTHLIKTRGQQVTLRCSPKSGHDTVSWYQQALGQGPQFIFQYYEEEERQRGNFPDRFSGHQFPNYSSELNVNALLLGDSALYLCASSFSGENTEAFFGQGTRLTVV.

The chain has TRBV19 and TRBJ1-2; 8 bases agree with TRBD1. Per the germline V gene, CDR1 is LNHDA and CDR2 is SQIVND (reference sequence). This CDR3 is built from 14 residues. Trimming took 4 bases from V and 4 from J; bases not matched to a gene: 5. CDR3 DNA: TGTGCCAGTAGTACGACAGGGGTTCGCTATGGCTACACCTTC. It specifies CASSTTGVRYGYTF. Combining the CDR3 with reference TRBV19 and TRBJ1-2 gives the whole variable domain DGGITQSPKYLFRKEGQNVTLSCEQNLNHDAMYWYRQDPGQGLRLIYYSQIVNDFQKGDIAEGYSVSREKKESFPLTVTSAQKNPTAFYLCASSTTGVRYGYTFGSGTRLTVV.

This clone was seen once. This sequence joins TRBV4-1 and TRBJ2-5; the D is unclear. V lost 1 base to trimming and J lost 2 bases, with 8 bases between them. CDR1 is MGHRA, CDR2 YSYEKL, per germline. The CDR3 has 14 residues. The CDR3 protein is CASSQGVFQETQYF. DNA for the CDR3: TGCGCCAGCAGCCAAGGTGTGTTTCAAGAGACCCAGTACTTC.

V usage is TRBV5-8 and J usage is TRBJ2-7; TRBD1 matches 9 bases. Unmatched junction bases numbered 3, after V lost 4 bases and J lost 1 base. In germline, CDR1 is SGHTS, CDR2 YDEGEE. The CDR3 has 14 residues. CDR3 nucleotide sequence: TGTGCCAGCAGCCCGGACAGGGGTTCCTACGAGCAGTACTTC. It encodes CASSPDRGSYEQYF.

The chain has TRBV9 and TRBJ1-2, with no clear D. Trimming shortened V by 5 bases and J by 1 base, and 12 bases separated the two germline ends. The CDR3 covers 14 residues. Per germline, CDR1 SGDLS and CDR2 YYNGEE. Here the CDR3 reads CASRPIRRNYGYTF. The DNA of the CDR3 is TGTGCCAGCAGACCAATACGGCGTAACTATGGCTACACCTTC.

The chain uses TRBV11-2 and TRBJ2-1; 8 nucleotides line up with TRBD2. V gave up 8 bases and J gave up 4 bases; unmatched junction bases: 13. From germline, CDR1 is SGHAT and CDR2 FQNNGV. CDR3 length: 16 amino acids. In DNA, the CDR3 is TGTGCCAGCTCCCGGGCAATAGCGGGAACATACAATGAGCAGTTCTTC. Protein sequence: CASSRAIAGTYNEQFF.

The chain carries TRBV28 and TRBJ2-3; D is unresolved. V lost 3 bases to trimming and J lost 2 bases, with 6 bases between them. CDR1 MDHEN and CDR2 SYDVKM come from the germline V gene. This CDR3 spans 13 amino acids. CDR3 amino acids: CASSFLVTDTQYF. The CDR3 bases are TGTGCCAGCAGTTTTTTGGTCACAGATACGCAGTATTTT.

V and J are TRBV9 and TRBJ2-1; 10 bases align to TRBD2. The germline gives CDR1 SGDLS, CDR2 YYNGEE. CDR3 length: 14 amino acids. The DNA of the CDR3 is TGTGCGAGCTCTAGCGGGAGACCCTACAATGAGCAGTTCTTC. Protein: CASSSGRPYNEQFF. The full variable domain, completed using reference TRBV9 and TRBJ2-1, is DSGVTQTPKHLITATGQRVTLRCSPRSGDLSVYWYQQSLDQGLQFLIQYYNGEERAKGNILERFSAQQFPDLHSELNLSSLELGDSALYFCASSSGRPYNEQFFGPGTRLTVL.

The chain uses TRBV27 and TRBJ1-1; 8 bases line up with TRBD1. This CDR3 is built from 15 residues. Per germline, CDR1 MNHEY and CDR2 SMNVEV (reference sequence). V lost 1 base, J lost 3 bases, and 4 bases stayed unmatched. For the CDR3, the DNA is TGTGCCAGCAGTTTATACCAGGGGGCAGACACTGAAGCTTTCTTT. Protein: CASSLYQGADTEAFF.

V gene TRBV27 combines with J gene TRBJ2-7; D is tentatively TRBD1 or TRBD2 (5 bases each). This CDR3 spans 16 amino acids. The ends were cut back, 2 bases at V and 2 bases at J, with 16 bases in the middle. The germline V gene has CDR1 MNHEY and CDR2 SMNVEV (reference sequence). CDR3 coding DNA: TGTGCCAGCAGTTTAGGAGTTTTGGGACGTCCCTACGAGCAGTACTTC. It specifies CASSLGVLGRPYEQYF.